The 13 T cell receptor beta chains below all came from one sample that was sequenced in a study of blood T cell repertoires in COVID-19. Method: immunoSEQ multiplex PCR; TCRdb's copy keeps in-frame clones and lacks some. The repertoire consists of about 120,000 clones, with around 85% occurring once and the leading ten covering approximately 5%. Sequenced input: peripheral blood. Source of these receptors: a woman aged 60-75 years with COVID-19, enrolled during active disease.

The V and J genes are TRBV6-6 and TRBJ2-7, with 11 bases identical to TRBD1. In germline, CDR1 is MNHNY, CDR2 SVGAGI (reference sequence). This CDR3 is 15 amino acids long. V was pared by 5 bases and J by 2 bases, with 5 bases of the junction left unmatched. CDR3 protein: CASSDRTGGPYEQYF. Here the CDR3 DNA reads TGTGCCAGCAGTGACCGGACAGGGGGCCCCTACGAGCAGTACTTC.

The chain is built from TRBV6-2 or TRBV6-3 and TRBJ1-5; TRBD1 matches at 7 bases. J was trimmed by 15 bases and V by 4 bases; bases with no gene match: 12. Germline V gene lookup returns CDR1 MNHEY and CDR2 SVGEGT. The CDR3 contains 13 residues. CDR3 region: CASSSGRGLASHF. The CDR3 region has the DNA TGTGCCAGCAGTTCGGGAAGGGGGCTGGCTTCGCATTTT.

The V gene is TRBV19, the J gene TRBJ1-1; tentatively, D is TRBD1 (6 bases). The CDR3 length is 14 residues. The V end was cut by 5 bases, the J end by 2 bases, with 12 bases between. The germline V gene has CDR1 LNHDA and CDR2 SQIVND (reference sequence). Here the CDR3 DNA reads TGTGCCAGTAGTCCCGGGACATTTAACACTGAAGCTTTCTTT. Protein sequence: CASSPGTFNTEAFF. The full variable domain, completed using reference TRBV19 and TRBJ1-1, is DGGITQSPKYLFRKEGQNVTLSCEQNLNHDAMYWYRQDPGQGLRLIYYSQIVNDFQKGDIAEGYSVSREKKESFPLTVTSAQKNPTAFYLCASSPGTFNTEAFFGQGTRLTVV.

The V and J genes are TRBV19 and TRBJ2-5; D unclear. V lost 0 bases and J lost 3, with 5 bases in between. There are 13 residues in the CDR3. Germline CDR1 is LNHDA and CDR2 is SQIVND (reference sequence). Written as DNA, the CDR3 is TGTGCCAGTAGTATAGATCAGGAAGAGACCCAGTACTTC. Translation gives CASSIDQEETQYF.

V is TRBV4-2 and J is TRBJ1-4, with D hard to call. V lost 0 bases to trimming and J lost 8 bases, with 13 bases between them. The CDR3 has 15 residues. Germline CDR1 reads LGHNA; CDR2 reads YNFKEQ. The CDR3 reads CASSQETGRREKLFF. The CDR3 nucleotides are TGTGCCAGCAGCCAAGAAACCGGGAGACGCGAAAAACTGTTTTTT.

The chain uses TRBV19 and TRBJ2-1; 8 nucleotides line up with TRBD2. The germline gives CDR1 LNHDA, CDR2 SQIVND (reference sequence). CDR3 size: 15 residues. After removal of 3 bases from V and 7 bases from J, the junction contained 8 bases not matched to a gene. The CDR3 region has the DNA TGTGCCAGTAGTATGAGCGGGGGTGTCGGGAATGAGCAGTTCTTC. The encoded protein is CASSMSGGVGNEQFF. Combining the CDR3 with reference TRBV19 and TRBJ2-1 gives the whole variable domain DGGITQSPKYLFRKEGQNVTLSCEQNLNHDAMYWYRQDPGQGLRLIYYSQIVNDFQKGDIAEGYSVSREKKESFPLTVTSAQKNPTAFYLCASSMSGGVGNEQFFGPGTRLTVL.

CDR3 bases: TGCGCCAGCAGCCAAGATGGTAGGGGGTGGAACACCATATATTTT. Its protein product is CASSQDGRGWNTIYF. The chain couples TRBV4-1 to TRBJ1-3; D possibly corresponds to TRBD1 (6 bases). The germline CDR1 and CDR2 sequences are MGHRA and YSYEKL. The CDR3 loop spans 15 amino acids. V lost 0 bases to trimming and J lost 7 bases, with 13 bases between them.

The V and J genes are TRBV12-3 or TRBV12-4 and TRBJ2-3; D is unresolved. V gave up 5 bases and J gave up 8 bases, with 8 bases separating them. The CDR3 totals 11 residues. The CDR3 loop reads CASSPEVTQYF. The CDR3 nucleotides read TGTGCCAGCAGTCCAGAAGTTACGCAGTATTTT.

The V gene is TRBV7-7, the J gene TRBJ2-3; 9 positions agree with TRBD1. The CDR3 contains 15 residues. J lost 3 bases, V lost 1 base, and 2 bases had no gene match. CDR1 and CDR2 from the germline V gene are SSHAT and FNYEAQ (reference sequence). CDR3 coding DNA: TGTGCCAGCAGCTTAGGGGACAGGGCGACAGATACGCAGTATTTT. Its protein product is CASSLGDRATDTQYF. The whole variable domain, filled in from reference TRBV7-7 and TRBJ2-3, reads GAGVSQSPRYKVTKRGQDVTLRCDPISSHATLYWYQQALGQGPEFLTYFNYEAQPDKSGLPSDRFSAERPEGSISTLTIQRTEQRDSAMYRCASSLGDRATDTQYFGPGTRLTVL.

This clone appeared a few times. This chain connects TRBV5-1 to TRBJ1-3, with D uncertain. The CDR3 covers 14 residues. Germline V CDR1 and CDR2: SGHRS, YFSETQ. Trimming cost V 4 bases and J 0 bases, with 8 bases left between them. Here the CDR3 reads CASSTASSGNTIYF. CDR3 in DNA: TGCGCCAGCAGCACCGCGAGCTCTGGAAACACCATATATTTT.

This chain uses TRBV4-2 with TRBJ1-3; weak D call: TRBD1 (6 bases). The CDR3 is 15 amino acids. Per the germline V gene, CDR1 is LGHNA and CDR2 is YNFKEQ. The V and J ends lost 0 bases and 4 bases respectively, with 10 bases between them. CDR3 nucleotides: TGTGCCAGCAGCCAAGACACAGGGATCGGAAACACCATATATTTT. This translates into CASSQDTGIGNTIYF.

The chain uses TRBV11-3 and TRBJ2-7; D is uncertain. Trimming shortened V by 2 bases and J by 1 base, and 6 bases separated the two germline ends. CDR3 length equals 13 residues. Germline V CDR1 and CDR2: SGHNT, YENEEA. In nucleotides, the CDR3 is TGTGCCAGCAGCTTAAGCCGATCCTACGAGCAGTACTTC. Translated: CASSLSRSYEQYF. The entire variable domain, with the rest obtained from reference TRBV11-3 and TRBJ2-7, is as follows: EAGVVQSPRYKIIEKKQPVAFWCNPISGHNTLYWYLQNLGQGPELLIRYENEEAVDDSQLPKDRFSAERLKGVDSTLKIQPAELGDSAVYLCASSLSRSYEQYFGPGTRLTVT.

The chain carries TRBV4-1 and TRBJ1-2; D uncertain. Trimming took off 4 bases at V and 6 bases at J, with 12 bases between the two ends. The germline V gene has CDR1 MGHRA and CDR2 YSYEKL. The CDR3 has 13 amino acids. DNA for the CDR3: TGCGCCAGCAGCCGCGGGTCGTTTAATGGCTACACCTTC. Protein product: CASSRGSFNGYTF.